Listed here are 31 T cell receptor beta chains from one sample, sequenced in a study of regulatory T cells in long-lasting Graves disease. Described time point: persistent/refractory GD, antithyroid drugs over 5 years with positive TRAb. Isolated PBMC RNA provided the starting material for the TCR library. Sequencing libraries for TCR beta were prepared with iRepertoire HTBI primers and Arm-PCR of CDR3 regions. Each CDR3 protein is one row after TCRdb ran MiXCR on the multiplex PCR reads. The sample contains around 500,000 distinct CDR3 sequences, more than 20% of which appear only once. Sequencing was performed on peripheral blood mononuclear cells (PBMCs), taken when the disease was refractory, from a patient treated with antithyroid drugs. The origin of the receptors is a female donor with Graves disease.

The chain combines TRBV7-9 with TRBJ2-7; 9 positions agree with TRBD2. J gave up 4 bases and V 5 bases, and 9 bases lay outside the gene matches. The CDR3 totals 15 residues. The germline CDR1 and CDR2 sequences are SEHNR and FQNEAQ (reference sequence). Written as DNA, the CDR3 is TGTGCCAGCAGCCGAACGAGCGGGAGGCCATACGAGCAGTACTTC. The encoded protein is CASSRTSGRPYEQYF.

This clonotype was recorded a few times. The genes are TRBV28 and TRBJ1-1, with D unresolved. Germline V gene lookup returns CDR1 MDHEN and CDR2 SYDVKM. This CDR3 is 16 amino acids long. The germline V and J ends were trimmed by 6 bases and 4 bases, with 21 bases remaining between them. Written as DNA, the CDR3 is TGTGCCAGCAGCCCCCGAGACGGAATTATGAGCACTGAAGCTTTCTTT. Its translation is CASSPRDGIMSTEAFF. Full variable domain (rest looked up from reference TRBV28 and TRBJ1-1): DVKVTQSSRYLVKRTGEKVFLECVQDMDHENMFWYRQDPGLGLRLIYFSYDVKMKEKGDIPEGYSVSREKKERFSLILESASTNQTSMYLCASSPRDGIMSTEAFFGQGTRLTVV.

The chain employs TRBV5-1 and TRBJ2-1; 8 positions match TRBD2. The CDR3 runs 16 residues. The V gene's germline CDR1 is SGHRS and CDR2 YFSETQ. After removal of 4 bases from V and 6 bases from J, the junction contained 12 bases not matched to a gene. CDR3 in amino acids: CASSPDSGSFFNEQFF. CDR3 coding DNA: TGCGCCAGCAGCCCCGACAGCGGGAGCTTCTTCAATGAGCAGTTCTTC.

The J gene is TRBJ2-1, the V gene TRBV28; 7 positions match TRBD2. Germline V CDR1 and CDR2: MDHEN, SYDVKM. V trimming: 2 bases; J trimming: 4 bases; junction bases outside the gene matches: 5. The CDR3 has 15 residues. The CDR3 nucleotides read TGTGCCAGCAGTTTAGGGGCGGGAGCGTACAATGAGCAGTTCTTC. Amino acids: CASSLGAGAYNEQFF.

The V call is TRBV6-4, the J call TRBJ1-1; D gene unclear. Between the trimmed V and J ends, which lost 2 bases and 0 bases, there was a span of 10 bases. Germline V gene data show CDR1 as MRHNA and CDR2 as SNTAGT. The CDR3 consists of 15 residues. CDR3 sequence (DNA): TGTGCCAGCAGTGACAGTGACATCGTGAACACTGAAGCTTTCTTT. It translates to CASSDSDIVNTEAFF.

As to this clonotype: A read error likely explains this, since a far larger clone differs by one base. The chain is built from TRBV6-2 or TRBV6-3 and TRBJ1-2; D gene uncertain. Germline CDR1 MNHEY, CDR2 SVGEGT. This CDR3 is built from 13 residues. For the CDR3, the DNA is TGTGCCAGCAGTACGCCCACGAACTATGGCTACGCCTTC. It yields the protein CASSTPTNYGYAF.

The gene calls are TRBV4-1 and TRBJ1-2; TRBD1 matches at 9 bases. CDR1 and CDR2 from the germline V gene are MGHRA and YSYEKL. Germline trimming cut 0 bases from V and 8 bases from J; bases unmatched to any gene: 7. The CDR3 has 15 residues. The CDR3 sequence is CASSQDLGTGRGYTF. The CDR3 nucleotides read TGCGCCAGCAGCCAAGATCTCGGGACAGGGCGCGGCTACACCTTC.

Points on this clonotype: A much larger clonotype is one base distant, so this may be a read error. The rearrangement uses TRBV6-5 and TRBJ2-2; 7 bases fit TRBD2. The germline V gene encodes CDR1 MNHEY and CDR2 SVGAGI. The CDR3 is 16 amino acids. CDR3 nucleotide sequence: TGTGTCAGCAGTTGGGTTGCGGGAGCGGTTACCGGGGAGCTGTTTTTT. Amino acids: CVSSWVAGAVTGELFF.

This clonotype came up a few times. The gene calls are TRBV15 and TRBJ1-5, with D unclear. The CDR3 sequence is 14 residues long. V lost 5 bases, J lost 2 bases, and 10 bases lay in between. Germline V gene sequence: CDR1 LNHNV, CDR2 YYDKDF (reference sequence). The DNA for the CDR3 is TGTGCCACCAGCCGTGGGGAACGCAATCAGCCCCAGCATTTT. Translation: CATSRGERNQPQHF.

The rearrangement links TRBV6-9 to TRBJ2-1; D is undetermined. The CDR3 consists of 15 residues. Germline V gene lookup returns CDR1 MNHGY and CDR2 SVAAGI. The V end lost 3 bases, the J end lost 9 bases, and 18 bases lay between the germline ends. This CDR3 reads CASSYSELGRGEQFF. As DNA, the CDR3 is TGTGCCAGCAGTTACTCTGAGCTTGGTCGTGGTGAGCAGTTCTTC.

There are a few counts of this clonotype. CDR3 coding DNA: TGTGCCAGCAGCGTAGATCTCCAGATGAACACTGAAGCTTTCTTT. Its translation: CASSVDLQMNTEAFF. This chain connects TRBV9 to TRBJ1-1; D uncertain. The ends were cut back, 0 bases at V and 0 bases at J, with 9 bases in the middle. The CDR3 runs to 15 residues. Germline values: CDR1 SGDLS, CDR2 YYNGEE.

The rearrangement links TRBV19 to TRBJ1-2; D is uncertain. Germline V gene sequence: CDR1 LNHDA, CDR2 SQIVND (reference sequence). The CDR3 totals 15 residues. The V gene lost 6 bases and the J gene lost 4 bases, with 18 bases spanning the gap. This chain's CDR3 is CASSLRRASAYGYTF. As DNA, the CDR3 is TGTGCCAGTAGCCTTCGACGGGCTTCGGCCTATGGCTACACCTTC.

This clonotype occurred a few times. The rearrangement uses TRBV7-2 and TRBJ2-5, with TRBD1 matching over 7 bases. The trim removed 4 bases at V and 7 bases at J, leaving 12 bases unmatched. CDR1 SGHTA and CDR2 FQGNSA come from the germline V gene. The length of the CDR3 is 15 residues. The CDR3 nucleotides read TGTGCCAGCAGCTCCTCTCAACAGGGGCGGGCGACCCAGTACTTC. This translates into CASSSSQQGRATQYF.

This clonotype was found many times. V usage is TRBV28 and J usage is TRBJ2-7, with D tentatively TRBD2 (5 bases). Looked up from germline, CDR1 is MDHEN and CDR2 is SYDVKM. The CDR3 extends over 13 amino acids. V was trimmed by 5 bases and J by 3 bases, leaving 11 bases between them. CDR3 sequence reads: CASSPRADYEQYF. CDR3 bases: TGTGCCAGCAGTCCGAGAGCGGACTACGAGCAGTACTTC.

A few counts support this clonotype. In DNA, the CDR3 is TGCGCCTCCTGGGAGGCCCCCGGCGGCGAGCAGTACTTC. This codes for CASWEAPGGEQYF. V and J are TRBV5-1 and TRBJ2-7; perhaps TRBD2 as D (6 bases). This CDR3 is 13 amino acids long. V lost 10 bases to trimming and J lost 6 bases, with 20 bases between them. Germline values: CDR1 SGHRS, CDR2 YFSETQ.

The V call is TRBV20-1, the J call TRBJ2-7; 12 bases agree with TRBD2. Germline CDR1 reads DFQATT; CDR2 reads SNEGSKA (reference sequence). The ends lost 2 bases at V and 7 bases at J; junction bases unmatched: 12. The CDR3 sequence is 16 residues long. The CDR3 sequence: CSARLWPSGRALEQYF. The CDR3 DNA is TGCAGTGCTAGATTGTGGCCTAGCGGGAGGGCCCTGGAGCAGTACTTC.

J is TRBJ1-1 and V is TRBV6-5, with 8 nucleotides matching TRBD1. Losses at the gene ends were 4 bases for V and 4 bases for J; bases not matched to a gene: 5. The CDR3 spans 14 residues. Germline CDR1 and CDR2: MNHEY and SVGAGI. The CDR3 spells CASSSGGSGTEAFF. CDR3 nucleotides: TGTGCCAGCAGTTCAGGGGGCTCTGGCACTGAAGCTTTCTTT.

This clonotype was recorded at least ten times. The rearrangement uses TRBV10-3 and TRBJ2-7, with 12 bases fitting TRBD1. V lost 6 bases to trimming and J lost 7 bases; unmatched junction nucleotides: 7. The V gene's germline CDR1 is ENHRY and CDR2 SYGVKD. The CDR3 spans 14 residues. The DNA of the CDR3 is TGTGCCATCAGCCCGGGACAGGGGGCTTGGGAGCAGTACTTC. It translates to CAISPGQGAWEQYF.

Ten or more counts support this clonotype. This sequence joins TRBV12-3 or TRBV12-4 and TRBJ1-5; D ambiguous. Trimming cost V 3 bases and J 1 base, with 10 bases left between them. This CDR3 contains 15 residues. Here the CDR3 DNA reads TGTGCCAGCAGTTTTGAGGACCGAAGCAATCAGCCCCAGCATTTT. Its protein is CASSFEDRSNQPQHF.

This clonotype was observed a handful of times. The chain recombines TRBV10-3 with TRBJ1-4; D gene ambiguous. Looked up from germline, CDR1 is ENHRY and CDR2 is SYGVKD. Trimming took 4 bases from V and 7 from J, leaving 4 bases between them. This CDR3 is 11 amino acids long. This CDR3 reads CAISVGEKLFF. The CDR3 DNA reads TGTGCCATCAGTGTGGGTGAAAAACTGTTTTTT.

V is TRBV5-6 and J is TRBJ2-7; tentatively, D is TRBD1 (5 bases). V was shortened by 1 base and J by 2 bases, with 13 bases between the two germline ends. The CDR3 has 15 amino acids. Germline CDR1 and CDR2: SGHDT and YYEEEE. In nucleotides, the CDR3 is TGTGCCAGCAGCTTGTACAGGACAAAACCCTACGAGCAGTACTTC. The encoded protein is CASSLYRTKPYEQYF.

This clonotype came up many times. The chain employs TRBV5-1 and TRBJ1-2; weak D call: TRBD1 (6 bases). V lost 0 bases, J lost 3 bases, and 15 bases lay in between. CDR3 length equals 16 residues. Germline CDR1 reads SGHRS; CDR2 reads YFSETQ. The CDR3 coding sequence is TGCGCCAGCAGCTTGGGCAACAGGGTGAGGGACTATGGCTACACCTTC. Amino acids: CASSLGNRVRDYGYTF. The full variable domain, rest sourced from reference TRBV5-1 and TRBJ1-2, is KAGVTQTPRYLIKTRGQQVTLSCSPISGHRSVSWYQQTPGQGLQFLFEYFSETQRNKGNFPGRFSGRQFSNSRSEMNVSTLELGDSALYLCASSLGNRVRDYGYTFGSGTRLTVV.

This clonotype was counted between two and nine times. The chain recombines TRBV2 with TRBJ2-5, with unresolved D. The CDR3 consists of 14 residues. Trimming pared 4 bases from V and 3 bases from J, leaving 12 bases between. Per germline, CDR1 SNHLY and CDR2 FYNNEI. The CDR3 coding sequence is TGTGCCAGCAGTGTTTTCGGCGATGAAGAGACCCAGTACTTC. This sequence encodes CASSVFGDEETQYF.

This chain joins TRBV12-3 or TRBV12-4 and TRBJ1-1, with no clear D. V was trimmed by 5 bases and J by 6 bases, leaving 13 bases between them. The CDR3 runs 13 residues. The CDR3 coding sequence is TGTGCCAGCAGTCTCCGGTTTAGAGCTGAAGCTTTCTTT. It yields the protein CASSLRFRAEAFF.

This clonotype was recorded a few times. This rearrangement joins TRBV6-1 to TRBJ1-5; no clear D. V was cut by 5 bases and J by 0 bases, with 17 bases left in between. Germline lookup yields CDR1 MNHNS and CDR2 SASEGT. CDR3 length: 17 residues. CDR3 in DNA: TGTGCCAGCAGTACTAACAGACGGACCTATAGCAATCAGCCCCAGCATTTT. Translated: CASSTNRRTYSNQPQHF.

The table lists this clonotype with many counts. The genes are TRBV13 and TRBJ2-7, with D possibly TRBD1 on 6 matching bases. V shed 6 bases and J shed 5 bases, with 17 bases lying between them. Germline CDR1 PRHDT, CDR2 FYEKMQ (reference sequence). This CDR3 has 14 amino acids. For the CDR3, the DNA is TGTGCCAGCAGTGAGAGACAGGTTATCCACGAGCAGTACTTC. It specifies CASSERQVIHEQYF.

Ten or more counts support this clonotype. V gene TRBV11-3 combines with J gene TRBJ1-2; 10 nucleotides align to TRBD1. The V segment lost 6 bases and the J segment 7 bases; nucleotides outside the gene matches: 5. The germline V gene encodes CDR1 SGHNT and CDR2 YENEEA. The CDR3 is made up of 13 amino acids. The CDR3 nucleotides read TGTGCCAGCAGTTCGACAGGGGGCGGTGGCTACACCTTC. It translates to CASSSTGGGGYTF.

The table lists this clonotype with many counts. V and J are TRBV28 and TRBJ2-7; no definite D call. CDR1 is MDHEN, CDR2 SYDVKM, per germline. CDR3 length: 13 residues. V was cut by 3 bases and J by 5 bases, with 11 bases left in between. The CDR3 here is CASSFNDRNEQYF. DNA for the CDR3: TGTGCCAGCAGTTTCAACGACCGGAACGAGCAGTACTTC.

This clonotype was found many times. This chain uses TRBV27 with TRBJ2-5, with TRBD2 matching over 10 bases. V lost 4 bases to trimming and J lost 1 base; unmatched junction nucleotides: 12. The CDR3 is 18 amino acids. Germline loops: CDR1 MNHEY, CDR2 SMNVEV (reference sequence). The CDR3 sequence is CASSSPRGSGRRQETQYF. The CDR3 DNA sequence: TGTGCCAGCAGTTCCCCCCGTGGTAGCGGGAGGCGCCAAGAGACCCAGTACTTC.

This clonotype was picked up a small number of times. The CDR3 is CSVTEAFF. The CDR3 nucleotides are TGCAGTGTAACAGAAGCTTTCTTT. The gene calls are TRBV20-1 and TRBJ1-1; no definite D call. This CDR3 region has 8 residues. CDR1 DFQATT and CDR2 SNEGSKA come from the germline V gene (reference sequence). Trimming cost V 7 bases and J 8 bases, with 5 bases left between them.

As regards this clonotype: A much larger clone differs by one base, so this may be a read error. The gene calls are TRBV6-2 or TRBV6-3 and TRBJ2-7; D is unresolved. CDR1 MNHEY and CDR2 SVGEGT come from the germline V gene. The CDR3 loop spans 11 amino acids. CDR3 sequence reads: CAGSYADEQYF. In DNA form, the CDR3 reads TGTGCCGGCAGTTACGCGGACGAGCAGTACTTC.